This TCR beta chain came from a study of blood T cells in healthy people across ages. Study findings and constraints: A roughly linear age-dependent decrease characterized TCR beta diversity per million T cells. Estimates based on one million T cells were treated as lower bounds.

This clonotype was counted only a few times. The target antigen is unknown. A second PCR, run for roughly 7 to 11 cycles, used a sample-barcoded 5' primer plus a J-beta primer mix. Each cDNA molecule was tagged by a template-switch adaptor with 12 random nucleotides. MiXCR, run by TCRdb on the 5' RACE reads, gives a single entry per CDR3 protein. In the table there are hundreds of thousands of distinct CDR3 sequences, around 48% of which are singletons. CDR1 MNHEY and CDR2 SMNVEV come from the germline V gene (reference sequence). This CDR3 is 16 amino acids long. V was trimmed by 6 bases and J by 5 bases, leaving 23 bases between them.

The sample consisted of blood. The chain has TRBV27 and TRBJ2-7; no reliable D call. The source of this sequence is a woman aged 55-75 years in good health. CDR3 residues: CASRRNTASSPNEQYF. CDR3 nucleotide sequence: TGTGCCAGCAGAAGAAACACCGCCAGCTCCCCGAACGAGCAGTACTTC.